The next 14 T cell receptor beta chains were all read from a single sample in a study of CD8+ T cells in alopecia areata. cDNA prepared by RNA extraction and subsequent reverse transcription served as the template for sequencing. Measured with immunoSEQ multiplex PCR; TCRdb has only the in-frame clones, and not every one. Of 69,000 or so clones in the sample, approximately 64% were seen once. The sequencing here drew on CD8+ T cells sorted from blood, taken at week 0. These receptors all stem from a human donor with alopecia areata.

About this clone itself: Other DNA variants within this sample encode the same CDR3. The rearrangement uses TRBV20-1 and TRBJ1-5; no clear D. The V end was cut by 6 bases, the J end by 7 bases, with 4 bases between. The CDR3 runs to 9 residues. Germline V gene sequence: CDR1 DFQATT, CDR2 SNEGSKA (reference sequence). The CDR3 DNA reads TGCAGTGCCGGGCAGCCCCAGCATTTT. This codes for CSAGQPQHF.

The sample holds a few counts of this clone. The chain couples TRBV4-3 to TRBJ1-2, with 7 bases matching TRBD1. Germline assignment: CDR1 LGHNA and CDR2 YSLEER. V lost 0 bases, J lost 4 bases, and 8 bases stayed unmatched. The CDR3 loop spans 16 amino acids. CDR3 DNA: TGCGCCAGCAGCCAAGATCGGACAGGTGGCCCCTATGGCTACACCTTC. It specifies CASSQDRTGGPYGYTF.

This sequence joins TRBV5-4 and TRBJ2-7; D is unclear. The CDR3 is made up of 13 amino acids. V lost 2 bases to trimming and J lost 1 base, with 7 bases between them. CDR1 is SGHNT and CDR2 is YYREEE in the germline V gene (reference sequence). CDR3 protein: CASSFGRSYEQYF. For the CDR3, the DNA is TGTGCCAGCAGCTTCGGACGGTCCTACGAGCAGTACTTC.

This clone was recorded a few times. The DNA for the CDR3 is TGTGCCAGCAGTGAAGCGAGTACCGGGGAGCTGTTTTTT. Residues: CASSEASTGELFF. This chain connects TRBV2 to TRBJ2-2; D ambiguous. The germline gives CDR1 SNHLY, CDR2 FYNNEI. This CDR3 is built from 13 residues. Deletions cut 0 bases from V and 5 bases from J, with 4 bases between.

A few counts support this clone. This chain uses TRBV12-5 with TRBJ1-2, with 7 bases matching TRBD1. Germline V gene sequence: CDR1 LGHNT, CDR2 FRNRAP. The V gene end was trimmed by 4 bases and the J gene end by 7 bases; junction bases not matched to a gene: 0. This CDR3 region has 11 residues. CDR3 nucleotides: TGTGCTAGTGGTTCAGGGGGTGGCTACACCTTC. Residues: CASGSGGGYTF.

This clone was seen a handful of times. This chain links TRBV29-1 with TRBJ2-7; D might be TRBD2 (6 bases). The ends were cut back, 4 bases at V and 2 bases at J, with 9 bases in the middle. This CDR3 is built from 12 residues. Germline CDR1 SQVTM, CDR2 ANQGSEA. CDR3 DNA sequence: TGCAGCGTTGTGGAGGGGACCTACGAGCAGTACTTC. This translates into CSVVEGTYEQYF.

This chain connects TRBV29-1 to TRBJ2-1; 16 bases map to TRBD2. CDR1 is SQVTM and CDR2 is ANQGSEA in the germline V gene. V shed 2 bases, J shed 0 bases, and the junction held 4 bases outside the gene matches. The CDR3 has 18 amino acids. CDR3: CSVEPGLAGGSSYNEQFF. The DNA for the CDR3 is TGCAGCGTTGAACCGGGACTAGCGGGGGGGAGCTCCTACAATGAGCAGTTCTTC.

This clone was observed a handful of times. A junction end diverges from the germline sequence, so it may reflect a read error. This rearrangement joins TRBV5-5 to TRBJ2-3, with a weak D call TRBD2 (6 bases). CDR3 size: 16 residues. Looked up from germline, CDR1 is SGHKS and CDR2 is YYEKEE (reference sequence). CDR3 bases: TGCGCCAGCAGCCAAGATCTCCAGCGGGGCACAGATACGCAGTATTTT. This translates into CASSQDLQRGTDTQYF.

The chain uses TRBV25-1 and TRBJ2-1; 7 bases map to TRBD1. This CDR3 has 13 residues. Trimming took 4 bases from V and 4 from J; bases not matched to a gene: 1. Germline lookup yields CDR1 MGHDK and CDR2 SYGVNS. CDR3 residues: CASSGQGYNEQFF. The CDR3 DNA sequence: TGTGCCAGCAGTGGACAGGGTTACAATGAGCAGTTCTTC.

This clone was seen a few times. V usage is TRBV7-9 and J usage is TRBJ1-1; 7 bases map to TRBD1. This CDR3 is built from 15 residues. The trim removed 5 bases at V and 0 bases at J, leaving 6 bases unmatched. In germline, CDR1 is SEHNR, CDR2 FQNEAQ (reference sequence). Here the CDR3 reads CASSPRDSMNTEAFF. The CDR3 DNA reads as TGTGCCAGCAGCCCACGGGACAGCATGAACACTGAAGCTTTCTTT. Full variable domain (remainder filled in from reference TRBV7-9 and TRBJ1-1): DTGVSQNPRHKITKRGQNVTFRCDPISEHNRLYWYRQTLGQGPEFLTYFQNEAQLEKSRLLSDRFSAERPKGSFSTLEIQRTEQGDSAMYLCASSPRDSMNTEAFFGQGTRLTVV.

For the CDR3, the DNA is TGTGCCAGCAGCCCGACCTGGACAGGTGGGGAGACCCAGTACTTC. Protein sequence: CASSPTWTGGETQYF. The chain links TRBV7-2 to TRBJ2-5; 7 bases are shared with TRBD1. CDR1 SGHTA and CDR2 FQGNSA come from the germline V gene. CDR3 length: 15 residues. With V trimmed by 5 bases and J by 5 bases, 11 bases remained unmatched.

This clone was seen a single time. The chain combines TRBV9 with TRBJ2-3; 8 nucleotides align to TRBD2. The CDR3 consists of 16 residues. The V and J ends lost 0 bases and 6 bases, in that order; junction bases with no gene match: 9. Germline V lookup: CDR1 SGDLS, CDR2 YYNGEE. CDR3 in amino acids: CASSVGGLELTDTQYF. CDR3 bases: TGTGCCAGCAGCGTAGGGGGACTAGAGTTGACTGATACGCAGTATTTT. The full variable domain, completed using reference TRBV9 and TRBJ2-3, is DSGVTQTPKHLITATGQRVTLRCSPRSGDLSVYWYQQSLDQGLQFLIQYYNGEERAKGNILERFSAQQFPDLHSELNLSSLELGDSALYFCASSVGGLELTDTQYFGPGTRLTVL.

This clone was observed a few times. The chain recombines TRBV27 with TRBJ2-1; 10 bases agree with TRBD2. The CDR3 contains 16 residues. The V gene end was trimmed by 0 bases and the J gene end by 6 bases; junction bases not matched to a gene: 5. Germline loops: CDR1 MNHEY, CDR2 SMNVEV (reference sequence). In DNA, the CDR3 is TGTGCCAGCAGTTTATCCGCTAGCGGGAGCAGCAATGAGCAGTTCTTC. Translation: CASSLSASGSSNEQFF.

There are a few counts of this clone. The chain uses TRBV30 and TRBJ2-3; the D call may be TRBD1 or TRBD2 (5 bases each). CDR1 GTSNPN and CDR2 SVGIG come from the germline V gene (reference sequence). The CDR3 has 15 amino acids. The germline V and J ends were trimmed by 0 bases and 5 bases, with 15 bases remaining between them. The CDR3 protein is CAWSVGTSAGDTQYF. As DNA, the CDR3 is TGTGCCTGGAGTGTTGGGACCTCCGCAGGAGATACGCAGTATTTT.